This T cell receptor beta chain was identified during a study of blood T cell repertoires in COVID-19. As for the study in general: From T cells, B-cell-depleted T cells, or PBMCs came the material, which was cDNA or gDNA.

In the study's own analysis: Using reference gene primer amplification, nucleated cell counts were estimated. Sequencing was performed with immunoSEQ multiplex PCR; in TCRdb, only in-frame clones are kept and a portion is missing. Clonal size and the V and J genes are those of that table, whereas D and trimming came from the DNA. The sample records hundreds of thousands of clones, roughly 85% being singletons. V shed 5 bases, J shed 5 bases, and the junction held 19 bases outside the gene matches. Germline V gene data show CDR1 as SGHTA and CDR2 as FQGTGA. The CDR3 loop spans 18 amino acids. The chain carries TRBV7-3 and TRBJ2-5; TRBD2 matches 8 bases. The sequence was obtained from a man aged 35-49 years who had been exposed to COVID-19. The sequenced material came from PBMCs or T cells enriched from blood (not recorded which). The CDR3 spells CASSLYPGLAGGRETQYF. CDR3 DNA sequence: TGTGCCAGCAGCCTATATCCCGGGCTAGCGGGCGGACGGGAGACCCAGTACTTC.